This T cell receptor beta chain is drawn from a study of Ad26.COV2.S vaccination and SARS-CoV-2 variants (dated by TCRdb to the early 2020s). The study in broad terms: Vaccine-arm donors came from COV1001, a multicentre, randomized, double-blind, placebo-controlled phase I-IIa trial of Ad26.COV2.S in healthy adults. Investigators remained blinded to trial group allocation during experiments and outcome assessment. Sequencing of the TCRbeta repertoire served to evaluate the specificity and breadth of SARS-CoV-2-reactive T cell receptors following Ad26.COV2.S vaccination. Ad26.COV2.S was administered intramuscularly at 5 x 10^10 or 1 x 10^11 viral particles, either as a single shot or as two shots given 56 days apart. A total of around 32 samples were included in the TCR-sequenced set, comprising roughly 20 Ad26.COV2.S vaccine recipients, 5 placebo recipients and 8 SARS-CoV-2 convalescent individuals. Trial participants were randomized into five groups of five: low-dose or high-dose Ad26.COV2.S given once or twice, or placebo on both occasions. Study-wide findings and limitations: Ad26.COV2.S recipients had higher spike-specific TCR breadth than placebo recipients (P = 0.0014). The authors noted that the TCR breadth and depth analyses may have underestimated total T cell responses. The study was not powered for comparison of responses between vaccine doses or regimens. Substantial breadth of spike-specific CD8+ and CD4+ T cell responses was reported after vaccination. Comparable non-spike TCR breadth was observed between vaccine and placebo recipients, consistent with only spike being contained in the vaccine.

The immunoSEQ Assay was the method used to sequence TCRbeta CDR3 regions. After extraction, genomic DNA underwent amplification by bias-controlled multiplex PCR, followed by high-throughput sequencing. Processing in the source paper ran as follows. Collapsing and filtering of sequences were performed to quantify the absolute abundance of each unique TCRbeta CDR3 region. T cell fraction was estimated by normalizing TCRbeta template counts to usable DNA, which was measured by amplifying reference genes present in all nucleated cells. Repertoire TCRs were annotated as SARS-CoV-2-specific by exact matching of V gene, CDR3 amino acid sequence and J gene to a known reactive TCR set. The reference SARS-CoV-2 TCR set came from MIRA and was filtered for enrichment in COVID-19-positive ImmuneCODE repertoires, removing public or cross-reactive TCRs. Based on the MIRA antigens, annotated TCRs were further analysed at the level of specific ORF or position within ORF. Breadth was defined as annotated unique rearrangements over total unique productive rearrangements; depth was the summed frequency of those rearrangements. Two-sided Wilcoxon rank-sum tests were applied when comparing TCR breadth between groups. TCRdb retrieved this table from immuneACCESS and kept in-frame rearrangements only. Not all clones are present; in checked studies, unresolved V genes account for under half, and no reason is known for the remainder. V and J calls and clone size follow that table, whereas D and trimming were derived from the DNA. Across this sample there are around 300,000 clones, with around 90% seen only once. The top ten clonotypes cover 6.4% of the sample.

Details on this clone: Its antigen is currently not known. The sample holds no much larger clone one base away, and base qualities are not on file.

The treatment or condition label here, explained by the study, means: around 19 received Ad26.COV2.S at low or high dose, single or two shots; roughly 5 received placebo; per-sample allocation not given. Repertoires of vaccine and placebo recipients were sequenced from samples taken on day 63 after the first injection. Cohort 1b enrolled about two dozen adults aged 18-55 years at a single site in Boston, USA, between 29 July and 7 August 2020. Ad26.COV2.S was a replication-incompetent adenovirus type 26 vector expressing a prefusion-stabilized SARS-CoV-2 spike protein from the original Wuhan strain. The sequenced sample was peripheral blood, obtained in a trial of Ad26.COV2.S vaccine versus placebo. The origin of this receptor is a person aged 18-65 years who received the Ad26.COV2.S COVID-19 vaccine or a placebo.

The nucleotide sequence is given as TGTGCCAGCAGCTCGCACCGCCTGGATGAGCAGTTCTTC. Its amino acids are CASSSHRLDEQFF. The V and J segments used are TRBV11-3 and TRBJ2-1; the D gene lacks a confident call. The junction carries 12 bases between V and J, which are trimmed by 4 bases and 8 bases respectively. Looking up the germline V gene yields CDR1 SGHNT and CDR2 YENEEA. The CDR3 sequence holds 13 residues, the cysteine and phenylalanine included. Kept here is only the CDR3 DNA, which spans 39 bases and is read in frame from base 1.